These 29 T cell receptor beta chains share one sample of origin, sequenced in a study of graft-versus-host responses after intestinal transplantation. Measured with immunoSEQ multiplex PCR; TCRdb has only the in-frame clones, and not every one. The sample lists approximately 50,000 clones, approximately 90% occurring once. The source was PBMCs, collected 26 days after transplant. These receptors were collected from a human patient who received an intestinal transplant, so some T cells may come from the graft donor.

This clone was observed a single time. The CDR3 DNA follows: TGTGCCAGCAGTTACGGACAGGTCAATGAGCAGTTCTTC. This gives the protein CASSYGQVNEQFF. V usage is TRBV6-5 and J usage is TRBJ2-1; TRBD1 matches at 7 bases. The trim removed 2 bases at V and 6 bases at J, leaving 1 base unmatched. CDR3 length: 13 amino acids. Germline-derived CDR1 and CDR2 are MNHEY and SVGAGI.

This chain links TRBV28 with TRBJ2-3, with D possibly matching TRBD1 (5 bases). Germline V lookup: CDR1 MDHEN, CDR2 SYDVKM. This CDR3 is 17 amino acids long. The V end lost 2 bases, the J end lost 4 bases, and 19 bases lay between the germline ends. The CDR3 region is CASSLIGAHRGADTQYF. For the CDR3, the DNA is TGTGCCAGCAGTTTAATTGGGGCACACCGCGGCGCAGATACGCAGTATTTT.

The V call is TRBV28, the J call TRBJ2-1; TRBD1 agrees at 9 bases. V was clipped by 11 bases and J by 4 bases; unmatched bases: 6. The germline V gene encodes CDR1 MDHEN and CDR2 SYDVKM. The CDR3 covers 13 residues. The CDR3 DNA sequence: TGTGCCGTCCGGGACAGGGTTTACAATGAGCAGTTCTTC. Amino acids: CAVRDRVYNEQFF.

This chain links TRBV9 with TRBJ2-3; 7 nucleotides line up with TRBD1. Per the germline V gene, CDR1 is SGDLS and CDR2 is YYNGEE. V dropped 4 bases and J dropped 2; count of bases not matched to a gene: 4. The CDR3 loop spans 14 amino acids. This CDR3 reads CASSLTGPTDTQYF. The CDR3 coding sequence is TGTGCCAGCAGCCTGACAGGGCCCACAGATACGCAGTATTTT.

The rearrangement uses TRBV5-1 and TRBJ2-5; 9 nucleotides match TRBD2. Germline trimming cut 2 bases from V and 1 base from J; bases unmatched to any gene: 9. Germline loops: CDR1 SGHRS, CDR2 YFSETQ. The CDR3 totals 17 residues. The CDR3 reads CASSFSLAGTGQETQYF. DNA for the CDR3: TGCGCCAGCAGCTTCAGCCTAGCGGGGACGGGCCAAGAGACCCAGTACTTC. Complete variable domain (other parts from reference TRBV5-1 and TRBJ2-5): KAGVTQTPRYLIKTRGQQVTLSCSPISGHRSVSWYQQTPGQGLQFLFEYFSETQRNKGNFPGRFSGRQFSNSRSEMNVSTLELGDSALYLCASSFSLAGTGQETQYFGPGTRLLVL.

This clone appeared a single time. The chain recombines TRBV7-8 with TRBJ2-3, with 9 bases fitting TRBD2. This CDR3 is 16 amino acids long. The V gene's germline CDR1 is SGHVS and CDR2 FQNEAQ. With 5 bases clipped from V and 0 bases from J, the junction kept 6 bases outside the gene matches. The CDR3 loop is CASSPVAGASTDTQYF. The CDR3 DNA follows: TGTGCCAGCAGCCCGGTAGCGGGGGCGAGCACAGATACGCAGTATTTT.

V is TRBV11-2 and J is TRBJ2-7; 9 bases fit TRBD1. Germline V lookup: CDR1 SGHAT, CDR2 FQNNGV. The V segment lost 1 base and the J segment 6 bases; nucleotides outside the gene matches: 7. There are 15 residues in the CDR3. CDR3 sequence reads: CASSLGPGQGREQYV. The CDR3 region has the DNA TGTGCCAGCAGCTTAGGCCCGGGACAGGGACGCGAGCAGTACGTC.

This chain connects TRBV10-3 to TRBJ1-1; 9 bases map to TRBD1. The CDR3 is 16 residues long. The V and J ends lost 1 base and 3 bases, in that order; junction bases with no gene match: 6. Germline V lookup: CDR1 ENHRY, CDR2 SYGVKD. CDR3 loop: CAISEFGDRGYTEAFF. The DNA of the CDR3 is TGTGCCATCAGTGAGTTCGGAGACAGGGGGTACACTGAAGCTTTCTTT.

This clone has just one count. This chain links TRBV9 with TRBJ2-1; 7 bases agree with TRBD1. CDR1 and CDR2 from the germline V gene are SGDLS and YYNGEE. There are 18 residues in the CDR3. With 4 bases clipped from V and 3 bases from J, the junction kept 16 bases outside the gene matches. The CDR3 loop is CASSPKVGIRDSYNEQFF. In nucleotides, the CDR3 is TGTGCCAGCAGCCCTAAAGTAGGGATCCGGGACAGCTACAATGAGCAGTTCTTC.

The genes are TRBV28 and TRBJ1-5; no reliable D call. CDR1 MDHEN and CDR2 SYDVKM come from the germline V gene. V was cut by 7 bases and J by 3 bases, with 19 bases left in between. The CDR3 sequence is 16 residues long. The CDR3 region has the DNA TGTGCCAGCACCACCCCCCGGGGTCTTACCAATCAGCCCCAGCATTTT. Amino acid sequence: CASTTPRGLTNQPQHF.

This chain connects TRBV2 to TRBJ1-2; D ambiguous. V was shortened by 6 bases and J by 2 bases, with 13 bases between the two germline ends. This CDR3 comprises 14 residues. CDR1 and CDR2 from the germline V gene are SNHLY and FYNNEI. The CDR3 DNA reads TGTGCCAGCAGGGCCCTCGGAGGGAACTATGGCTACACCTTC. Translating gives CASRALGGNYGYTF.

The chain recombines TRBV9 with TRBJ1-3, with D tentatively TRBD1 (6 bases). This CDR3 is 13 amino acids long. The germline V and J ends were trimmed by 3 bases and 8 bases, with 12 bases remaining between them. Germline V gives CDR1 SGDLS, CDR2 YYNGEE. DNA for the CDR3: TGTGCCAGCAGCGGGGGGAACAGGGACACCATATATTTT. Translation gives CASSGGNRDTIYF. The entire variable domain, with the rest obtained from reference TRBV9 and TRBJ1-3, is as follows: DSGVTQTPKHLITATGQRVTLRCSPRSGDLSVYWYQQSLDQGLQFLIQYYNGEERAKGNILERFSAQQFPDLHSELNLSSLELGDSALYFCASSGGNRDTIYFGEGSWLTVV.

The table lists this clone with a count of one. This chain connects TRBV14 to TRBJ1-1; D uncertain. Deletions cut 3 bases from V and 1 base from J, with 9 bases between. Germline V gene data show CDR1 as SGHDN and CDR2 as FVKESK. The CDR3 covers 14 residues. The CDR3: CASSQPGKNTEAFF. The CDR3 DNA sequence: TGTGCCAGCAGCCAGCCCGGGAAGAACACTGAAGCTTTCTTT. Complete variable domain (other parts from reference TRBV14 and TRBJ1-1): EAGVTQFPSHSVIEKGQTVTLRCDPISGHDNLYWYRRVMGKEIKFLLHFVKESKQDESGMPNNRFLAERTGGTYSTLKVQPAELEDSGVYFCASSQPGKNTEAFFGQGTRLTVV.

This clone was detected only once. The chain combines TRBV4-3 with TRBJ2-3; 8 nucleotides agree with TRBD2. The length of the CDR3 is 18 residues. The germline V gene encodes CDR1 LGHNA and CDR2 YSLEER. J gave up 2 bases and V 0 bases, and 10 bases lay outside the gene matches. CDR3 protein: CASSQDRGQAGATDTQYF. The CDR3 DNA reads TGCGCCAGCAGCCAAGATAGGGGCCAAGCGGGAGCCACAGATACGCAGTATTTT.

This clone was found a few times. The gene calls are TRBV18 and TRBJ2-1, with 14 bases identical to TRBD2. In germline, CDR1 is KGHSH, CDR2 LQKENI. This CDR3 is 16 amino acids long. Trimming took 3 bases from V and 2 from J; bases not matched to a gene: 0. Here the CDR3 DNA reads TGTGCCAGCTCACCGACTAGCGGGGGGGCCTACAATGAGCAGTTCTTC. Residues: CASSPTSGGAYNEQFF.

The CDR3 bases are TGTGCCAGCAGCTTATCGGGGGTAGGGACTAGCGGAACATACGAGCAGTACTTC. This translates into CASSLSGVGTSGTYEQYF. The chain recombines TRBV7-9 with TRBJ2-7, with 11 bases identical to TRBD2. The germline gives CDR1 SEHNR, CDR2 FQNEAQ (reference sequence). J was trimmed by 4 bases and V by 2 bases; bases with no gene match: 13. This CDR3 contains 18 residues.

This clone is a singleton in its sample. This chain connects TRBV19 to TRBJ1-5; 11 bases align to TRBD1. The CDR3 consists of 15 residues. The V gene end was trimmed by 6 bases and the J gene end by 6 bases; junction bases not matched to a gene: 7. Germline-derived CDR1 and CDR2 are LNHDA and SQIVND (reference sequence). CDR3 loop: CASSEGQGGGQPQHF. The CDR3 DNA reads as TGTGCCAGTAGCGAGGGACAGGGGGGGGGTCAGCCCCAGCATTTT.

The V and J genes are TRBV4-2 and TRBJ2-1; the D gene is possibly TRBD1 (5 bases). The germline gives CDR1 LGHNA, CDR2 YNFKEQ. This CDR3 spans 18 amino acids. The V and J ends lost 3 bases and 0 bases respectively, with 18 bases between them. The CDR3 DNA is TGTGCCAGCAGCCAGCTCTCGACAGTCTTTGGCTCCTACAATGAGCAGTTCTTC. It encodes CASSQLSTVFGSYNEQFF.

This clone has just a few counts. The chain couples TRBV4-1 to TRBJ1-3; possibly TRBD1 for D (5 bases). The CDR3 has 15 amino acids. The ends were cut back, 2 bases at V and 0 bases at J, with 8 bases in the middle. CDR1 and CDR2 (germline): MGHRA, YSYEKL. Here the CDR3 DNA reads TGCGCCAGCAGCCAACTAGACAGCTCTGGAAACACCATATATTTT. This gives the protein CASSQLDSSGNTIYF.

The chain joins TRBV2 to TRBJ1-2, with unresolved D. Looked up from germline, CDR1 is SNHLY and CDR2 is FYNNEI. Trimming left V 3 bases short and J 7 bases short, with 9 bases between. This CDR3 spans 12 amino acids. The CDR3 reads CASSEPTAGYTF. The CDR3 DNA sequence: TGTGCCAGCAGTGAGCCAACAGCTGGCTACACCTTC.

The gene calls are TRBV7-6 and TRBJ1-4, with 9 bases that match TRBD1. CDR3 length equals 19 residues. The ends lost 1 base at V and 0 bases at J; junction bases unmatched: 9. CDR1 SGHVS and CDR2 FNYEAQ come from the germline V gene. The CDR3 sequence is CASSLEPGQGDATNEKLFF. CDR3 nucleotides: TGTGCCAGCAGCTTAGAACCGGGACAGGGAGATGCAACTAATGAAAAACTGTTTTTT.

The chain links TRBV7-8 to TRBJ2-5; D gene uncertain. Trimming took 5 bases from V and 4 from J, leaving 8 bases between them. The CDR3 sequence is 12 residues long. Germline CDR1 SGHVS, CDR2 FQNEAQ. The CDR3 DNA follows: TGTGCCAGCAGCCGGGTCTCAGAGACCCAGTACTTC. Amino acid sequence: CASSRVSETQYF.

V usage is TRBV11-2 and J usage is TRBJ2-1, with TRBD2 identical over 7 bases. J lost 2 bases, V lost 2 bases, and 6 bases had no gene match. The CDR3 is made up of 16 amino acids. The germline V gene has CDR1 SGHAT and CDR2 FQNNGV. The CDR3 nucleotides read TGTGCCAGCAGCTTATCAGGCGGGAGCGCCTACAATGAGCAGTTCTTC. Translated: CASSLSGGSAYNEQFF.

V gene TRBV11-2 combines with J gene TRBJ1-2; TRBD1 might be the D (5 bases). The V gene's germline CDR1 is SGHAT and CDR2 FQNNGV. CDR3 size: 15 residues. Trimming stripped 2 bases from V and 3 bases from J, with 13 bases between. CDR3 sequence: CASSLSPTVDYGYTF. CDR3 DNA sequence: TGTGCCAGCAGCTTATCCCCGACAGTTGACTATGGCTACACCTTC.

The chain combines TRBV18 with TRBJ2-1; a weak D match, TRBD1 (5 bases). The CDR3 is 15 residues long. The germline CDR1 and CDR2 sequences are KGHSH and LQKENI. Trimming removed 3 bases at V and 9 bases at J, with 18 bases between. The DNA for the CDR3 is TGTGCCAGCTCACCTGTGGACACGATTTCTGGTGAGCAGTTCTTC. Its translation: CASSPVDTISGEQFF. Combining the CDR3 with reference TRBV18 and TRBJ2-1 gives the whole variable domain NAGVMQNPRHLVRRRGQEARLRCSPMKGHSHVYWYRQLPEEGLKFMVYLQKENIIDESGMPKERFSAEFPKEGPSILRIQQVVRGDSAAYFCASSPVDTISGEQFFGPGTRLTVL.

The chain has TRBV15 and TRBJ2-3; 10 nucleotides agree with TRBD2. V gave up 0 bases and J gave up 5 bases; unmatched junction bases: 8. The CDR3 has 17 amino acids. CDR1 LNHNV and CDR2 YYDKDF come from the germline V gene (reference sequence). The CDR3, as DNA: TGTGCCACCAGCAGAGATATAGCGGGGGGTGCCGAAGATACGCAGTATTTT. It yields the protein CATSRDIAGGAEDTQYF.

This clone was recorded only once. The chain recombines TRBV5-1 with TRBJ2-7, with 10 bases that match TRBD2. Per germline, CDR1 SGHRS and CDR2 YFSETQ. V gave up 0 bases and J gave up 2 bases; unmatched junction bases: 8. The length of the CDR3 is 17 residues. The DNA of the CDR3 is TGCGCCAGCAGCTTGGGGCCGACTAGCGGGCCCGCCTACGAGCAGTACTTC. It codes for CASSLGPTSGPAYEQYF.

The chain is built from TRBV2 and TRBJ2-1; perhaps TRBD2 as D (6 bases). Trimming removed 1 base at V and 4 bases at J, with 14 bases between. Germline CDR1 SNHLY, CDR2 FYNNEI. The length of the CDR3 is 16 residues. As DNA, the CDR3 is TGTGCCAGCAGTGAAGTTGGCGGGGACCCATACAATGAGCAGTTCTTC. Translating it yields CASSEVGGDPYNEQFF.

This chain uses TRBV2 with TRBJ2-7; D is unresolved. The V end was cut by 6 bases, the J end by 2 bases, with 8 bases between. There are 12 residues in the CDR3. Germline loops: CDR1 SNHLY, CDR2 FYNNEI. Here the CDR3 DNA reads TGTGCCAGCAGGGCTGTTACCTACGAGCAGTACTTC. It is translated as CASRAVTYEQYF.